This T cell receptor beta chain appears in the sequencing data of a study of T and B cells in COVID-19 patients. Across the whole study: Blood was sampled from COVID-19 patients who were either actively infected or recovered. The recovered patients had mostly mild to moderate COVID-19 with outpatient management.

This clonotype is labeled medium-sized. TRB rearrangements were amplified by multiplex PCR with BIOMED2 TRB-A/B primers. TCRdb recomputed calls from the multiplex PCR reads with MiXCR, one row per CDR3 protein. The table records 15,000 or so distinct CDR3 sequences, 27% of them present only once. Each TRB amplification used roughly 250-550 ng of genomic DNA from blood. The CDR3 loop spans 16 amino acids. Germline CDR1 reads LNHDA; CDR2 reads SQIVND (reference sequence). V was pared by 6 bases and J by 9 bases, with 24 bases between. The specimen sequenced was blood. The V call is TRBV19, the J call TRBJ2-1, with a possible D match to TRBD2 (6 bases). The sequence was collected from a human donor who had recovered from COVID-19. CDR3 amino acids: CASSQGWGGGIVEQFF. The DNA for the CDR3 is TGTGCCAGTAGCCAAGGGTGGGGAGGCGGTATCGTTGAGCAGTTCTTC.